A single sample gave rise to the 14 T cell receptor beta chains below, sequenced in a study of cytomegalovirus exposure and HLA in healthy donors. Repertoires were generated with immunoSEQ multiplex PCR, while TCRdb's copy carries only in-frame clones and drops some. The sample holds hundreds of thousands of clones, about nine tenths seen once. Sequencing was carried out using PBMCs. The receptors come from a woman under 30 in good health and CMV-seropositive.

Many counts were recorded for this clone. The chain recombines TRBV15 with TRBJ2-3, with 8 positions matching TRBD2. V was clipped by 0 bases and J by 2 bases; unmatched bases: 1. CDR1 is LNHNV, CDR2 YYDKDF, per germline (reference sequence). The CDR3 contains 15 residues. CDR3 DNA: TGTGCCACCAGCAGAGAAGCGGGAGCCACAGATACGCAGTATTTT. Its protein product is CATSREAGATDTQYF.

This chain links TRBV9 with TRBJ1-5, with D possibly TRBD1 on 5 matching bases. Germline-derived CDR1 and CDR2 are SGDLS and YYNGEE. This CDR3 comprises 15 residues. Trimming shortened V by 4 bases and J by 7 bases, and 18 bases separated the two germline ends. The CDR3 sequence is CASSLRGLGNQPQHF. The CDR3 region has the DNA TGTGCCAGCAGCTTAAGGGGCCTTGGGAACCAGCCCCAGCATTTT. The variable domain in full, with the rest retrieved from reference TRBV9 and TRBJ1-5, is DSGVTQTPKHLITATGQRVTLRCSPRSGDLSVYWYQQSLDQGLQFLIQYYNGEERAKGNILERFSAQQFPDLHSELNLSSLELGDSALYFCASSLRGLGNQPQHFGDGTRLSIL.

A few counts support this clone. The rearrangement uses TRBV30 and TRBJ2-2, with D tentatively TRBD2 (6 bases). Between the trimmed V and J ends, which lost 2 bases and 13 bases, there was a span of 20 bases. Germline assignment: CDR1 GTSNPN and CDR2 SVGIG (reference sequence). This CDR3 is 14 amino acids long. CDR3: CAWSPRPGLPSLFF. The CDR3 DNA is TGTGCCTGGAGTCCCCGTCCGGGACTGCCTTCGCTGTTTTTT.

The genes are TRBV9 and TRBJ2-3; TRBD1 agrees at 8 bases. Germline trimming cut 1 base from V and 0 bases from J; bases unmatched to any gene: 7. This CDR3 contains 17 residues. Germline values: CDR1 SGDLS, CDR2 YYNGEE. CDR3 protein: CASSVRDRQLSTDTQYF. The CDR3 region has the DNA TGTGCCAGCAGCGTAAGGGACAGGCAATTAAGCACAGATACGCAGTATTTT.

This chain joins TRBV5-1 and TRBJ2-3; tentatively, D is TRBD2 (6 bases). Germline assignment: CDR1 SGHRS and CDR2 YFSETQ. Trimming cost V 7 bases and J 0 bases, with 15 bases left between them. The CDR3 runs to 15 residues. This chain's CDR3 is CASVRGELSTDTQYF. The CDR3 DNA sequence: TGCGCCAGCGTTCGCGGGGAGCTTAGCACAGATACGCAGTATTTT. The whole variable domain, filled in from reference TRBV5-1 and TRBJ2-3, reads KAGVTQTPRYLIKTRGQQVTLSCSPISGHRSVSWYQQTPGQGLQFLFEYFSETQRNKGNFPGRFSGRQFSNSRSEMNVSTLELGDSALYLCASVRGELSTDTQYFGPGTRLTVL.

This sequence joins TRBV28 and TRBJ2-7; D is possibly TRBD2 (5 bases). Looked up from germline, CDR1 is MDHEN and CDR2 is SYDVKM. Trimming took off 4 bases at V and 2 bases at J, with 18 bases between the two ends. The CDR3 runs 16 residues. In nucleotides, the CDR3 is TGTGCCAGCAGTTCGGGTTCGGCGGAGGAGACCTACGAGCAGTACTTC. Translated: CASSSGSAEETYEQYF.

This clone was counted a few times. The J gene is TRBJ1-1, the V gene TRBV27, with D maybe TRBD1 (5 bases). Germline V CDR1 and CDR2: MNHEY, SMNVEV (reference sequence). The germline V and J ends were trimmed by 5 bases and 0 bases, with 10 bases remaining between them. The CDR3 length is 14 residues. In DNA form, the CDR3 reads TGTGCCAGCAGTCCGTCAGGGTTGAACACTGAAGCTTTCTTT. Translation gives CASSPSGLNTEAFF.

CDR3: CASSPLAASYNEQFF. Here the CDR3 DNA reads TGTGCCAGCTCACCGCTAGCGGCATCCTACAATGAGCAGTTCTTC. The J gene is TRBJ2-1, the V gene TRBV18; 7 bases are a match to TRBD2. Germline CDR1 reads KGHSH; CDR2 reads LQKENI. J gave up 1 base and V 3 bases, and 3 bases lay outside the gene matches. This CDR3 comprises 15 residues. The full variable domain, with the rest looked up from reference TRBV18 and TRBJ2-1, is NAGVMQNPRHLVRRRGQEARLRCSPMKGHSHVYWYRQLPEEGLKFMVYLQKENIIDESGMPKERFSAEFPKEGPSILRIQQVVRGDSAAYFCASSPLAASYNEQFFGPGTRLTVL.

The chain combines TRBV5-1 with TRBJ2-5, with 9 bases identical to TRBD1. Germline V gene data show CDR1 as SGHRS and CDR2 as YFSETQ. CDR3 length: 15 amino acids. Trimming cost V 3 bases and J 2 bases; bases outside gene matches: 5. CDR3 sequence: CASSWGQGPQETQYF. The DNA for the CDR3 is TGCGCCAGCAGCTGGGGACAGGGACCGCAAGAGACCCAGTACTTC.

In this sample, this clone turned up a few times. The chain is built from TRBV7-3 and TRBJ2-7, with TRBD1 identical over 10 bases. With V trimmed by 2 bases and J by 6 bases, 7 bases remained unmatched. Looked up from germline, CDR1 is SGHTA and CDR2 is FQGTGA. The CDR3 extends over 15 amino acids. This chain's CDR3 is CASSLGADRGREQYF. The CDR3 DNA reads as TGTGCCAGCAGCTTAGGAGCCGACAGGGGGCGCGAGCAGTACTTC.

The CDR3 spells CASSIIRQGTYGYTF. The CDR3 DNA reads as TGTGCCAGTAGTATTATTCGACAGGGTACTTATGGCTACACCTTC. This rearrangement joins TRBV19 to TRBJ1-2; 7 bases align to TRBD1. The V and J ends lost 3 bases and 5 bases, in that order; junction bases with no gene match: 9. The CDR3 runs to 15 residues. Germline values: CDR1 LNHDA, CDR2 SQIVND (reference sequence). Full variable domain (missing parts from reference TRBV19 and TRBJ1-2): DGGITQSPKYLFRKEGQNVTLSCEQNLNHDAMYWYRQDPGQGLRLIYYSQIVNDFQKGDIAEGYSVSREKKESFPLTVTSAQKNPTAFYLCASSIIRQGTYGYTFGSGTRLTVV.

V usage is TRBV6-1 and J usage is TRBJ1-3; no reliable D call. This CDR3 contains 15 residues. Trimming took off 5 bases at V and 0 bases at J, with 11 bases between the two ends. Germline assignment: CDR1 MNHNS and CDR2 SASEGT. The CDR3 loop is CASSLTALSGNTIYF. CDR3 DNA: TGTGCCAGCAGTTTAACAGCTCTCTCTGGAAACACCATATATTTT.

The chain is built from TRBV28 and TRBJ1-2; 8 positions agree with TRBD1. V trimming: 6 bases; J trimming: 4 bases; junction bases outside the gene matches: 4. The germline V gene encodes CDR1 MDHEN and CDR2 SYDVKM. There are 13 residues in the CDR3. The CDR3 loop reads CASRDRAGYGYTF. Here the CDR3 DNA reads TGTGCCAGCAGGGACAGGGCGGGCTATGGCTACACCTTC.

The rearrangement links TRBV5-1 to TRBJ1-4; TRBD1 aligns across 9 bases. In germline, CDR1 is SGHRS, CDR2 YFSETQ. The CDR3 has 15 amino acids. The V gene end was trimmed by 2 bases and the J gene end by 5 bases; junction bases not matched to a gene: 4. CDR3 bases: TGCGCCAGCAGCTTTACAGGGGGCCTGAATGAAAAACTGTTTTTT. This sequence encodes CASSFTGGLNEKLFF. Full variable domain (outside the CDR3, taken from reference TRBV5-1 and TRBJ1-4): KAGVTQTPRYLIKTRGQQVTLSCSPISGHRSVSWYQQTPGQGLQFLFEYFSETQRNKGNFPGRFSGRQFSNSRSEMNVSTLELGDSALYLCASSFTGGLNEKLFFGSGTQLSVL.